This T cell receptor (beta chain) was identified during a study of cytomegalovirus exposure and HLA in healthy donors. In germline, CDR1 is LNHDA, CDR2 SQIVND (reference sequence). Between the trimmed V and J ends, which lost 5 bases and 7 bases, there was a span of 12 bases. The CDR3 has 13 amino acids. The PCR used 60 Vbeta and 13 Jbeta primers. The method was immunoSEQ multiplex PCR; TCRdb's version includes in-frame clones alone and lacks a portion of them. The sample data list 50,000 to 60,000 clones. The gene calls are TRBV19 and TRBJ1-5, with D hard to call. Sequencing was carried out using PBMCs. The TCR was taken from a woman in her forties or fifties in good health and CMV-seropositive. The CDR3 loop is CASSPFGSQPQHF. CDR3 coding DNA: TGTGCCAGTAGTCCATTTGGGAGCCAGCCCCAGCATTTT. The full variable domain, rest sourced from reference TRBV19 and TRBJ1-5, is DGGITQSPKYLFRKEGQNVTLSCEQNLNHDAMYWYRQDPGQGLRLIYYSQIVNDFQKGDIAEGYSVSREKKESFPLTVTSAQKNPTAFYLCASSPFGSQPQHFGDGTRLSIL.